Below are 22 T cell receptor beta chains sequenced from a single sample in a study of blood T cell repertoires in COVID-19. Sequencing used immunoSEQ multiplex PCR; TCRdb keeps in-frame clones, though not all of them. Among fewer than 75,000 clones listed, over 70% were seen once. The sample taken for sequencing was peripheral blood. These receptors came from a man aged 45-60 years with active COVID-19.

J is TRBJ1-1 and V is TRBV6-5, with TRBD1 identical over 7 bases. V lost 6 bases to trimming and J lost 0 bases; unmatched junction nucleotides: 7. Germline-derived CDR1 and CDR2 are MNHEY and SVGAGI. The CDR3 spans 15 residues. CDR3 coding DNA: TGTGCCAGCAGGGGACAGTTCTCCATGAACACTGAAGCTTTCTTT. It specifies CASRGQFSMNTEAFF.

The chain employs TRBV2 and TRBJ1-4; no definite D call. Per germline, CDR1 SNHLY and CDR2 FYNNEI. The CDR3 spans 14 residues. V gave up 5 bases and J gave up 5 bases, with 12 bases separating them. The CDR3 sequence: CASSRGSLNEKLFF. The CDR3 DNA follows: TGTGCCAGCAGTAGAGGCAGCCTCAATGAAAAACTGTTTTTT.

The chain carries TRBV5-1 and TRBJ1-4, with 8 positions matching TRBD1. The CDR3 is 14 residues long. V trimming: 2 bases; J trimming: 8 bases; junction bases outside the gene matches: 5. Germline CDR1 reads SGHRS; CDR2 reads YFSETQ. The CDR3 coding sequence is TGCGCCAGCAGCTTATCAGGGGGCGAGGAAAAACTGTTTTTT. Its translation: CASSLSGGEEKLFF.

The CDR3 region is CATSSGLAGNNEQFF. The CDR3 coding sequence is TGTGCCACCAGCAGCGGACTAGCGGGGAACAATGAGCAGTTCTTC. This chain connects TRBV15 to TRBJ2-1; 12 bases map to TRBD2. The trim removed 3 bases at V and 5 bases at J, leaving 2 bases unmatched. CDR1 is LNHNV, CDR2 YYDKDF, per germline (reference sequence). The CDR3 has 15 residues.

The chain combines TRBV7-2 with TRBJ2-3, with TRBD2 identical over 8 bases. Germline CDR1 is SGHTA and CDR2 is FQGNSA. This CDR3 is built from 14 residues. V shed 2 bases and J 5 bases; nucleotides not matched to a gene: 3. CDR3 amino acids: CASSLTGRGDTQYF. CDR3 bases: TGTGCCAGCAGCTTAACCGGGAGGGGAGATACGCAGTATTTT.

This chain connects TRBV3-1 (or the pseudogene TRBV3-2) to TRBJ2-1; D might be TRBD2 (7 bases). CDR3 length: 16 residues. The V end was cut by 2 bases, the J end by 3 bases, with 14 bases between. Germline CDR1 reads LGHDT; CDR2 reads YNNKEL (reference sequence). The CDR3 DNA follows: TGTGCCAGCAGCCAAAAGAGCGGGACAAACTACAATGAGCAGTTCTTC. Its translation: CASSQKSGTNYNEQFF.

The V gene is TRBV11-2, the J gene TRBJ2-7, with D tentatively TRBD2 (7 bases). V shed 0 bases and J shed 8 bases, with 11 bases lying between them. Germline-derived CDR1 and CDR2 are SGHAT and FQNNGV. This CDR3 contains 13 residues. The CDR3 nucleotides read TGTGCCAGCAGCTTAGATAGGGGGGGGCAGCAGTACTTC. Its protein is CASSLDRGGQQYF.

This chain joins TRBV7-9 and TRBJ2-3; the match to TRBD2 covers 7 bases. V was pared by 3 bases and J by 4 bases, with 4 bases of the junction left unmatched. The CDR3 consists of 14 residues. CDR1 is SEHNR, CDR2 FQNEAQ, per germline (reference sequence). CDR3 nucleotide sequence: TGTGCCAGCAGCTTTACGGCGGGGGCAGATACGCAGTATTTT. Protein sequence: CASSFTAGADTQYF.

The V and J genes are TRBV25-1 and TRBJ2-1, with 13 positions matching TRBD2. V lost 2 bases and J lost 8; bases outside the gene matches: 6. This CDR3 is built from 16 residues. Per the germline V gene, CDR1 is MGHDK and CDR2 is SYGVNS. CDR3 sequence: CASSESGTSGKHEQFF. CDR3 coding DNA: TGTGCCAGCAGTGAAAGCGGGACTAGCGGGAAGCATGAGCAGTTCTTC.

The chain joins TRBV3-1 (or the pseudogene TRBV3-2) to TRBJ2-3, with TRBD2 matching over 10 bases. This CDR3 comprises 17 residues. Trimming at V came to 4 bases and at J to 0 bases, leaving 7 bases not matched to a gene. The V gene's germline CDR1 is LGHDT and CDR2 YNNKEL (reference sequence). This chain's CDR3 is CASSRSGGVTSTDTQYF. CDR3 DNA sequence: TGTGCCAGCAGCCGAAGCGGGGGGGTTACTAGCACAGATACGCAGTATTTT.

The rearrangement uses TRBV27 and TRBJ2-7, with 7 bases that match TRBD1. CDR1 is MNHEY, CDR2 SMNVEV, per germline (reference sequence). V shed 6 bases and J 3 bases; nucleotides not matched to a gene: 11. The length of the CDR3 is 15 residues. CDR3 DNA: TGTGCCAGCAGCCCCGACGGACAGGCCCACTACGAGCAGTACTTC. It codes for CASSPDGQAHYEQYF.

CDR3 amino acids: CASSFGGGADEQYF. DNA of the CDR3: TGCGCCAGCAGCTTCGGCGGGGGAGCAGACGAGCAGTACTTC. V usage is TRBV4-1 and J usage is TRBJ2-7; 7 bases agree with TRBD2. The junction had 9 bases not matched to a gene; V was cut back by 5 bases and J by 5 bases. This CDR3 comprises 14 residues. Germline V gene sequence: CDR1 MGHRA, CDR2 YSYEKL.

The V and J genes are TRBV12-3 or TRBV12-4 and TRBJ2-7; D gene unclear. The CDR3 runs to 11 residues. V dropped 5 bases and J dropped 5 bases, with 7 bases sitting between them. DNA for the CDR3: TGTGCCAGCAGTCTCCTTAACGAGCAGTACTTC. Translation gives CASSLLNEQYF.

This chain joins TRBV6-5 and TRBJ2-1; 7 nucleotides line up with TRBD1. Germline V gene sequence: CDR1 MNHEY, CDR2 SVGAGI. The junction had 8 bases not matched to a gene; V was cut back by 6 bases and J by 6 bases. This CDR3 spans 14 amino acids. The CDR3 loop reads CASRKTGQINEQFF. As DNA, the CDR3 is TGTGCCAGCAGGAAGACGGGACAGATCAATGAGCAGTTCTTC.

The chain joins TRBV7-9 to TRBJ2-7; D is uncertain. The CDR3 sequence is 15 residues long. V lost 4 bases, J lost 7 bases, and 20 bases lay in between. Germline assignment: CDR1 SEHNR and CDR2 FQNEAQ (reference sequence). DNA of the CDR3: TGTGCCAGCAGCTCCATCCAAGGAGCCCAAGAAGAGCAGTACTTC. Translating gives CASSSIQGAQEEQYF. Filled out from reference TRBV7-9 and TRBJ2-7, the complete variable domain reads DTGVSQNPRHKITKRGQNVTFRCDPISEHNRLYWYRQTLGQGPEFLTYFQNEAQLEKSRLLSDRFSAERPKGSFSTLEIQRTEQGDSAMYLCASSSIQGAQEEQYFGPGTRLTVT.

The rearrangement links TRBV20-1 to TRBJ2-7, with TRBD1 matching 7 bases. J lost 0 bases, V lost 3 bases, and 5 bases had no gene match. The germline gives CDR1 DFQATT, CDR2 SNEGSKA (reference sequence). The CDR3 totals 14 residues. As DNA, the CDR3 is TGCAGTGCTAGTTTACAGGGGAACTCCTACGAGCAGTACTTC. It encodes CSASLQGNSYEQYF.

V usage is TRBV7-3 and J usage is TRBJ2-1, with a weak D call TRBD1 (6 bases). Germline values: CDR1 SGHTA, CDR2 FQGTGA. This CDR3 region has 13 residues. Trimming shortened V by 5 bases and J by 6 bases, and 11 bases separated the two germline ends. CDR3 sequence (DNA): TGTGCCAGCAGCGGCGAGACAGGCAATGAGCAGTTCTTC. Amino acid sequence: CASSGETGNEQFF.

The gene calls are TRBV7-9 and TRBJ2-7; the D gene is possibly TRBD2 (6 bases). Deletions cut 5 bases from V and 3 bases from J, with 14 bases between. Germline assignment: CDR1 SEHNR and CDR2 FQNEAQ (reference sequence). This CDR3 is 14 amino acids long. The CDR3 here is CASSQGLWGYEQYF. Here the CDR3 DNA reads TGTGCCAGCAGCCAGGGACTTTGGGGCTACGAGCAGTACTTC.

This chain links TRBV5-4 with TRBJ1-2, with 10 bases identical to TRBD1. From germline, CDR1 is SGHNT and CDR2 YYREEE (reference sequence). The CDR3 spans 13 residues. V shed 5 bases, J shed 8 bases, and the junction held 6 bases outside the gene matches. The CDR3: CASRDGTGEGYTF. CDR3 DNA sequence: TGTGCCAGCAGGGATGGGACAGGGGAAGGCTACACCTTC.

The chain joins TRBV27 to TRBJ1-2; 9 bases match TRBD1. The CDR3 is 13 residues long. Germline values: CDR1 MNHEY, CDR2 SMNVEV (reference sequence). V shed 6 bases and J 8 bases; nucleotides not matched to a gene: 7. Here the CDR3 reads CASSIQGAGGYTF. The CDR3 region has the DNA TGTGCCAGCAGCATACAGGGGGCGGGGGGCTACACCTTC.

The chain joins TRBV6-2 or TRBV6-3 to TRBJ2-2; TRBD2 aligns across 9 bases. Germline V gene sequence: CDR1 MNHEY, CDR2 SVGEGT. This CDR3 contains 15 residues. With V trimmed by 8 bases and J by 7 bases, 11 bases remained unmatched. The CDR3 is CASGRASGGYGELFF. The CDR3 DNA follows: TGTGCCAGCGGCCGAGCGAGCGGGGGGTACGGGGAGCTGTTTTTT.

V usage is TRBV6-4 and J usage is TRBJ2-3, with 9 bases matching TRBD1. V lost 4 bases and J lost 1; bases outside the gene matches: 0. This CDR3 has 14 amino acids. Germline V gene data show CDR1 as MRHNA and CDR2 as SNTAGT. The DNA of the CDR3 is TGTGCCAGCAGTGGGACAGGGGGCACAGATACGCAGTATTTT. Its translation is CASSGTGGTDTQYF.